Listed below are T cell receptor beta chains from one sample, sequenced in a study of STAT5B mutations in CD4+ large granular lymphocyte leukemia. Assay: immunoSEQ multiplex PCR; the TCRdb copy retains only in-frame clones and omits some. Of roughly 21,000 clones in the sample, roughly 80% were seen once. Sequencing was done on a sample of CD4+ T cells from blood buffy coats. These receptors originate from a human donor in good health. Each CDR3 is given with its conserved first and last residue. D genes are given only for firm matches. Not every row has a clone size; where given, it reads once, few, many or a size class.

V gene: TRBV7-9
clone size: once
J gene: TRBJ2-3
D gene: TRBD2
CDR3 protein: CASSLDRLAGDTQYF
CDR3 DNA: TGTGCCAGCAGCCTCGATCGACTAGCGGGTGATACGCAGTATTTT

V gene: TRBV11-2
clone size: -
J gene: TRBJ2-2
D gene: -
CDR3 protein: CASSLVTVGRTGELFF
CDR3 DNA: TGTGCCAGCAGCTTAGTTACGGTCGGTAGGACCGGGGAGCTGTTTTTT

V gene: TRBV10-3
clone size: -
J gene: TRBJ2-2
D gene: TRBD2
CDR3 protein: CAISDPGSSGSRGSGELFF
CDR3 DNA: TGTGCCATCAGTGACCCGGGTTCTAGCGGGAGTCGGGGGTCCGGGGAGCTGTTTTTT

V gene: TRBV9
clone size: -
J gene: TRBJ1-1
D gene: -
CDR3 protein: CASSSGVGNTEAFF
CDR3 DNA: TGTGCCAGCAGCTCAGGGGTCGGGAACACTGAAGCTTTCTTT

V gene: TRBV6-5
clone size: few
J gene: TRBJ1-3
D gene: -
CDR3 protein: CASSYSRVSGNTIYF
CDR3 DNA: TGTGCCAGCAGTTACTCGAGGGTGTCTGGAAACACCATATATTTT

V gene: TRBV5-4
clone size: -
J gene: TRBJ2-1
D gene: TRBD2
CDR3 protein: CASSLPGLAGVEQFF
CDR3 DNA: TGTGCCAGCAGCTTGCCAGGACTAGCGGGAGTTGAGCAGTTCTTC

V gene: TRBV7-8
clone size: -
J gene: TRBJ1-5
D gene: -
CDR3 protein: CASSLVGWVQGSSNQPQHF
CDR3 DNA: TGTGCCAGCAGCTTAGTCGGATGGGTACAGGGTTCGAGCAATCAGCCCCAGCATTTT

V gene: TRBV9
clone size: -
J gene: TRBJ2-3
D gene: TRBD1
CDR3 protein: CASSSWTGEGDTQYF
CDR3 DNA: TGTGCCAGCAGCTCCTGGACAGGGGAGGGGGATACGCAGTATTTT

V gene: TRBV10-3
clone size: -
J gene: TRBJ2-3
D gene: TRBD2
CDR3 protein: CATGLLAGTDTQYF
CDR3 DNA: TGTGCCACGGGATTACTAGCGGGTACAGATACGCAGTATTTT

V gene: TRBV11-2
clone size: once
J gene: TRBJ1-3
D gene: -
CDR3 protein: CASSSQLGGLGNTIYF
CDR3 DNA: TGTGCCAGCAGCTCCCAATTGGGAGGCCTTGGAAACACCATATATTTT

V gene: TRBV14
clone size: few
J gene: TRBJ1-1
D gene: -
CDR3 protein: CASSQNMKTEAFF
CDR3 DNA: TGTGCCAGCAGCCAAAACATGAAGACTGAAGCTTTCTTT

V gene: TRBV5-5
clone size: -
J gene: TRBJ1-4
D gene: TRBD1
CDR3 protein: CASSSTGGENEKLFF
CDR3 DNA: TGTGCCAGCAGCTCTACAGGGGGCGAGAATGAAAAACTGTTTTTT

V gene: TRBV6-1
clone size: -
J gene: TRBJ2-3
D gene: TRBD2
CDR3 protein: CASSDHAGGWGDTQYF
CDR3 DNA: TGTGCCAGCAGTGACCATGCGGGAGGCTGGGGAGATACGCAGTATTTT

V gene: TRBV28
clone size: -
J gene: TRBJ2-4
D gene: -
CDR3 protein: CASSPRPSSIQYF
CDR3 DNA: TGTGCCAGCAGCCCCAGACCCTCCTCCATTCAGTACTTC

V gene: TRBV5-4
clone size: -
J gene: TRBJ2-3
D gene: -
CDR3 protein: CASSLAGTNTDTQYF
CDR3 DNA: TGTGCCAGCAGCTTGGCCGGGACAAACACAGATACGCAGTATTTT

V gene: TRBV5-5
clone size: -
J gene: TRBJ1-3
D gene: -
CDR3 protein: CASQYQGQSVGNTIYF
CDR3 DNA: TGTGCCAGCCAATACCAAGGGCAGTCCGTGGGGAACACCATATATTTT

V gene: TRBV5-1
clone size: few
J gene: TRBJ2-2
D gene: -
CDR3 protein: CASSLGQTTGELFF
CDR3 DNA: TGCGCCAGCAGCTTGGGACAGACGACCGGGGAGCTGTTTTTT

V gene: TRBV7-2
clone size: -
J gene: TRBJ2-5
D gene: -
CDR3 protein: CASSLYTQETQYF
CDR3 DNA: TGTGCCAGCAGCTTATACACACAAGAGACCCAGTACTTC

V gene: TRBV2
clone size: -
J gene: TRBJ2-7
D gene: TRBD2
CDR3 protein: CASSPEGSGPSYEQYF
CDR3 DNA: TGTGCCAGCAGTCCCGAGGGTAGCGGGCCTTCCTACGAGCAGTACTTC

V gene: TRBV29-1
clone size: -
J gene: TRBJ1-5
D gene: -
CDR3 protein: CSVGTVNQPQHF
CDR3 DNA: TGCAGCGTTGGGACAGTAAATCAGCCCCAGCATTTT

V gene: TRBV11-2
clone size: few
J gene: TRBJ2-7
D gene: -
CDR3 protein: CASTPSGQSTYEQYF
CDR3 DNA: TGTGCCAGCACCCCCTCGGGACAAAGTACCTACGAGCAGTACTTC

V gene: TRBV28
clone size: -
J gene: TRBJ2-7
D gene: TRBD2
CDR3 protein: CASSPGGSSYEQYF
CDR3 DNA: TGTGCCAGCAGTCCAGGCGGGAGTTCCTACGAGCAATACTTC

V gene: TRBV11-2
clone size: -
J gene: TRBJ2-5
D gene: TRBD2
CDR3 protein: CASSASGGGETQYF
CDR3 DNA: TGTGCCAGCAGCGCAAGTGGCGGGGGGGAGACCCAGTACTTC

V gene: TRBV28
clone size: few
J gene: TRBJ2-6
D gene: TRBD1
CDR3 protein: CASSPTGAGANVLTF
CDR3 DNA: TGTGCCAGCAGCCCAACAGGGGCTGGGGCCAACGTCCTGACTTTC

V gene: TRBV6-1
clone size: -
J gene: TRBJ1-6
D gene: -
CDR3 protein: CASSSLRDINSPLHF
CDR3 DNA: TGTGCCAGCAGTTCCCTCCGGGACATAAATTCACCCCTCCACTTT

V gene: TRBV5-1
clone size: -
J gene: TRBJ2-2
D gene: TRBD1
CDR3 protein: CASSLWGQGHERELFF
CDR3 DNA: TGCGCCAGCAGCTTATGGGGACAGGGTCACGAACGAGAGCTGTTTTTT

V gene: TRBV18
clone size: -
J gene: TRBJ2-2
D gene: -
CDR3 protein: CASSPLQTNTGELFF
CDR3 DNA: TGTGCCAGCTCACCACTACAGACGAACACCGGGGAGCTGTTTTTT

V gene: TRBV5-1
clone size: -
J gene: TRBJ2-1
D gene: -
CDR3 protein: CASSSTGDLAYNEQFF
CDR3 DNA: TGCGCCAGCAGCTCGACGGGGGACCTGGCCTACAATGAGCAGTTCTTC

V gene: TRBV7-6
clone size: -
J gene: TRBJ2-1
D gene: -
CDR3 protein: CASSLGQDNEQFF
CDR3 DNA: TGTGCCAGCAGCTTAGGACAGGACAATGAGCAGTTCTTC

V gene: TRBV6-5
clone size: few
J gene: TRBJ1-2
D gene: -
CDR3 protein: CASSGEGRYGYTF
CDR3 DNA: TGTGCCAGCAGTGGAGAGGGTCGGTATGGCTACACCTTC

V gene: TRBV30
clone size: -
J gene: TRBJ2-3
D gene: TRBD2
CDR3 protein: CAWSSAGGTDTQYF
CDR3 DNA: TGTGCCTGGAGCTCAGCGGGAGGCACAGATACGCAGTATTTT

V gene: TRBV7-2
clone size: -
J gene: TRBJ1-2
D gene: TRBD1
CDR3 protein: CASSLGGSQGALGYTF
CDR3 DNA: TGTGCCAGCAGCTTAGGTGGTAGTCAGGGGGCCTTGGGCTACACCTTC

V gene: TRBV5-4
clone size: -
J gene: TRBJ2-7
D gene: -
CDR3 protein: CASSLEPSSYEQYF
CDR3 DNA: TGTGCCAGCAGCTTGGAGCCTAGCTCCTACGAGCAGTACTTC

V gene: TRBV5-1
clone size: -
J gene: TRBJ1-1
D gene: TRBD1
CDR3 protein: CASSASDRGEAFF
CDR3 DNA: TGCGCCAGCAGCGCCTCGGACAGGGGGGAAGCTTTCTTT

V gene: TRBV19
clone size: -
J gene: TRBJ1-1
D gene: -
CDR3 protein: CASSGASGVNTEAFF
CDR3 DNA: TGTGCCAGTAGTGGCGCCAGCGGGGTAAACACTGAAGCTTTCTTT

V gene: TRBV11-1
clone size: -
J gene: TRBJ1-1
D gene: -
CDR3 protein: CASSLGGNTEAFF
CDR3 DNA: TGTGCCAGCAGCCTAGGAGGGAACACTGAAGCTTTCTTT

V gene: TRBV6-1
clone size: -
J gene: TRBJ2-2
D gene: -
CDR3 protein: CASSEPLRQLSGELFF
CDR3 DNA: TGTGCCAGCAGTGAACCCCTTAGACAGTTAAGCGGGGAGCTGTTTTTT

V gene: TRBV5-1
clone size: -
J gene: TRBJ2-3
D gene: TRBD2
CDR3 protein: CASSVGLAGGSTDTQYF
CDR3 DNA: TGCGCCAGCAGCGTTGGACTAGCGGGGGGGAGCACAGATACGCAGTATTTT

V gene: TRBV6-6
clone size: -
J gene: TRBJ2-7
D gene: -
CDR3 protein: CASRRGTDSYEQYF
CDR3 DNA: TGTGCCAGCAGGCGCGGGACGGATTCCTACGAGCAGTACTTC

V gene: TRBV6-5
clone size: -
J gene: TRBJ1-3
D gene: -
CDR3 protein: CASSYATERNTIYF
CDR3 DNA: TGTGCCAGCAGTTACGCCACGGAGAGAAACACCATATATTTT